These 30 T cell receptor beta chains originate from one sample sequenced in a study of T cells in Graves' hyperthyroidism and ophthalmopathy. TCR beta CDR3 regions were amplified from RNA transcripts. The study used the HTBI primer set for a first-round RT-PCR of the TCR CDR3. Each CDR3 protein gets one entry after TCRdb re-called the multiplex PCR reads with MiXCR. The table lists about 560,000 distinct CDR3 sequences, under 60% of them singletons. The sample comprised peripheral blood or thyroid tissue (not recorded which). These TCRs come from a woman aged 18-29 years with Graves' hyperthyroidism.

The chain couples TRBV2 to TRBJ2-7; the match to TRBD1 covers 7 bases. This CDR3 comprises 14 residues. Trimming took 7 bases from V and 3 from J; bases not matched to a gene: 9. Per germline, CDR1 SNHLY and CDR2 FYNNEI. As DNA, the CDR3 is TGTGCCAGCAATCCCGGGACAGTCGTCTACGAGCAGTACTTC. Encoded protein: CASNPGTVVYEQYF.

The chain uses TRBV7-2 and TRBJ2-2, with D unresolved. Germline CDR1 reads SGHTA; CDR2 reads FQGNSA. Between the trimmed V and J ends, which lost 8 bases and 0 bases, there was a span of 13 bases. The CDR3 has 15 amino acids. This CDR3 is CASSTINANTGELFF. In nucleotides, the CDR3 is TGTGCCAGCTCCACGATAAACGCGAACACCGGGGAGCTGTTTTTT.

The CDR3: CATSTRTGGSDTQYF. DNA of the CDR3: TGTGCCACCAGCACCCGGACAGGGGGCTCAGATACGCAGTATTTT. The rearrangement links TRBV15 to TRBJ2-3, with 11 bases fitting TRBD1. CDR3 length: 15 residues. V dropped 4 bases and J dropped 4; count of bases not matched to a gene: 4. Germline CDR1 reads LNHNV; CDR2 reads YYDKDF (reference sequence).

This clonotype showed up many times. The rearrangement uses TRBV24-1 and TRBJ1-2; D might be TRBD1 (5 bases). This CDR3 is 13 amino acids long. V lost 2 bases, J lost 6 bases, and 9 bases lay in between. CDR1 KGHDR and CDR2 SFDVKD come from the germline V gene. CDR3 residues: CATSDSLGHGYTF. The CDR3 region has the DNA TGTGCCACCAGTGATTCGTTGGGGCATGGCTACACCTTC.

The chain has TRBV20-1 and TRBJ1-2; possible D gene TRBD1, 6 bases. CDR3 size: 13 residues. Germline V gene data show CDR1 as DFQATT and CDR2 as SNEGSKA (reference sequence). The V end was cut by 6 bases, the J end by 6 bases, with 17 bases between. CDR3 amino acids: CSAASLQGNGYTF. In DNA, the CDR3 is TGCAGTGCAGCATCATTACAGGGAAATGGCTACACCTTC.

The V and J genes are TRBV9 and TRBJ2-5; 9 bases align to TRBD2. J lost 4 bases, V lost 0 bases, and 7 bases had no gene match. From germline, CDR1 is SGDLS and CDR2 YYNGEE. CDR3 length: 16 residues. The CDR3 nucleotides read TGTGCCAGCAGCGTAGCGGCGGGAGGGCCTGGAGAGACCCAGTACTTC. As protein: CASSVAAGGPGETQYF.

This clonotype was seen many times. This sequence joins TRBV24-1 and TRBJ2-5; TRBD1 aligns across 8 bases. CDR1 is KGHDR, CDR2 SFDVKD, per germline. This CDR3 contains 15 residues. Trimming at V came to 4 bases and at J to 6 bases, leaving 9 bases not matched to a gene. The CDR3 DNA reads TGTGCCACCAGTGAGCGGACAGGGATGATTAAGACCCAGTACTTC. It codes for CATSERTGMIKTQYF.

This clonotype was seen ten or more times. This chain uses TRBV4-2 with TRBJ2-7; no reliable D call. CDR3 length: 13 amino acids. V dropped 0 bases and J dropped 2 bases, with 5 bases sitting between them. Germline CDR1 reads LGHNA; CDR2 reads YNFKEQ. CDR3 bases: TGTGCCAGCAGCCAAGATCGCACCTACGAGCAGTACTTC. Protein product: CASSQDRTYEQYF.

The J gene is TRBJ1-1, the V gene TRBV24-1, with 8 bases identical to TRBD1. V lost 5 bases and J lost 1; bases outside the gene matches: 5. In germline, CDR1 is KGHDR, CDR2 SFDVKD. The CDR3 runs to 15 residues. The CDR3 here is CATSGSGQGNTEAFF. CDR3 bases: TGTGCCACCAGTGGCAGTGGACAGGGGAACACTGAAGCTTTCTTT.

Many counts were recorded for this clonotype. Its ends do not fully match the called genes, so a read error is possible. The chain combines TRBV2 with TRBJ1-2; TRBD1 is a possible D gene (5 bases). Germline loops: CDR1 SNHLY, CDR2 FYNNEI. The CDR3 runs to 9 residues. CDR3 loop: CAGRVSYTF. The DNA for the CDR3 is TGTGCCGGCAGGGTTTCCTACACCTTC.

This clonotype showed up just once. V and J are TRBV10-3 and TRBJ2-5, with D perhaps matching TRBD1 (9 bases). Trimming left V 10 bases short and J 5 bases short, with 26 bases between. Germline V CDR1 and CDR2: ENHRY, SYGVKD. There are 16 residues in the CDR3. The CDR3 bases are TGTGCCACAACCCTAGGCAGCGGGGGACAGGGCGAGACCCAGTACTTC. As protein: CATTLGSGGQGETQYF.

The V call is TRBV7-3, the J call TRBJ1-3; no firm D call. Germline CDR1 reads SGHTA; CDR2 reads FQGTGA. V was trimmed by 9 bases and J by 0 bases, leaving 12 bases between them. The CDR3 length is 14 residues. CDR3 coding DNA: TGTGCCAGTGGAAAAACTCCCTCTGGAAACACCATATATTTT. It yields the protein CASGKTPSGNTIYF.

This clonotype was recorded a few times. Here the CDR3 DNA reads TGTGCCAGCAGTTACACTTTATACTATGGCTACACCTTC. It translates to CASSYTLYYGYTF. The V and J genes are TRBV2 and TRBJ1-2; D uncertain. Germline assignment: CDR1 SNHLY and CDR2 FYNNEI. CDR3 length: 13 residues. V gave up 5 bases and J gave up 3 bases, with 10 bases separating them.

This clonotype was recorded a few times. The genes are TRBV2 and TRBJ1-2, with TRBD1 matching 10 bases. The V and J ends lost 3 bases and 4 bases, in that order; junction bases with no gene match: 2. The germline gives CDR1 SNHLY, CDR2 FYNNEI. There are 14 residues in the CDR3. This chain's CDR3 is CASSEGQGSYGYTF. CDR3 coding DNA: TGTGCCAGCAGTGAGGGACAGGGGAGCTATGGCTACACCTTC.

As to this clonotype: This may come from a read error, since a much larger clone is one base off. The chain combines TRBV24-1 with TRBJ2-5; 7 positions match TRBD1. This CDR3 is built from 14 residues. Germline assignment: CDR1 KGHDR and CDR2 SFDVKD. J was trimmed by 1 base and V by 7 bases; bases with no gene match: 5. CDR3 sequence reads: CATSPSGGQETQYF. In DNA form, the CDR3 reads TGTGCCACCAGCCCCTCAGGGGGCCAAGAGACCCAGTACTTC.

V and J are TRBV29-1 and TRBJ1-2, with 7 positions matching TRBD1. The CDR3 runs to 16 residues. Germline-derived CDR1 and CDR2 are SQVTM and ANQGSEA. The J segment lost 1 base and the V segment lost 0 bases, leaving 8 bases of the junction unmatched. CDR3 region: CSVEETGSGFNYGYTF. CDR3 bases: TGCAGCGTTGAAGAGACAGGGTCAGGGTTTAACTATGGCTACACCTTC. Looking up the rest from reference TRBV29-1 and TRBJ1-2 gives the full variable domain: SAVISQKPSRDICQRGTSLTIQCQVDSQVTMMFWYRQQPGQSLTLIATANQGSEATYESGFVIDKFPISRPNLTFSTLTVSNMSPEDSSIYLCSVEETGSGFNYGYTFGSGTRLTVV.

This clonotype has ten or more counts. In nucleotides, the CDR3 is TGTGCCAGCAGCATGGGACAGGCTAACTATGGCTACACCTTC. Encoded protein: CASSMGQANYGYTF. V gene TRBV9 combines with J gene TRBJ1-2; 8 bases fit TRBD1. V shed 4 bases, J shed 0 bases, and the junction held 2 bases outside the gene matches. The CDR3 contains 14 residues. Germline assignment: CDR1 SGDLS and CDR2 YYNGEE. Variable domain in full (rest from reference TRBV9 and TRBJ1-2): DSGVTQTPKHLITATGQRVTLRCSPRSGDLSVYWYQQSLDQGLQFLIQYYNGEERAKGNILERFSAQQFPDLHSELNLSSLELGDSALYFCASSMGQANYGYTFGSGTRLTVV.

The rearrangement uses TRBV7-9 and TRBJ2-2; D possibly corresponds to TRBD1 (6 bases). This CDR3 comprises 15 residues. Trimming pared 5 bases from V and 0 bases from J, leaving 10 bases between. CDR1 is SEHNR and CDR2 is FQNEAQ in the germline V gene (reference sequence). DNA for the CDR3: TGTGCCAGCAGCCAGGGACAAGCGAACACCGGGGAGCTGTTTTTT. It codes for CASSQGQANTGELFF.

This clonotype was seen at least ten times. The chain couples TRBV7-9 to TRBJ1-6, with D possibly being TRBD1 (6 bases). Germline-derived CDR1 and CDR2 are SEHNR and FQNEAQ (reference sequence). The CDR3 spans 15 residues. Between the trimmed V and J ends, which lost 7 bases and 7 bases, there was a span of 17 bases. The CDR3 bases are TGTGCCAGCACTTCTCGGGGGACAAGAAATTCACCCCTCCACTTT. Its translation: CASTSRGTRNSPLHF.

The chain couples TRBV25-1 to TRBJ1-2; no firm D call. The CDR3 is 16 residues long. The germline gives CDR1 MGHDK, CDR2 SYGVNS. V lost 4 bases and J 2 bases, leaving 17 bases between the germline ends. The CDR3 nucleotides read TGTGCCAGCAGTGCCCCCGCAGCCGGGCCGAACTATGGCTACACCTTC. The encoded protein is CASSAPAAGPNYGYTF.

This clonotype was counted at least ten times. This rearrangement joins TRBV20-1 to TRBJ2-2; no reliable D call. The CDR3 is made up of 13 amino acids. Trimming shortened V by 8 bases and J by 4 bases, and 14 bases separated the two germline ends. The V gene's germline CDR1 is DFQATT and CDR2 SNEGSKA (reference sequence). The DNA for the CDR3 is TGCAGTACGGTCTCCGCGATCACCGGGGAGCTGTTTTTT. It is translated as CSTVSAITGELFF.

This clonotype was found once. The genes are TRBV2 and TRBJ1-5; 7 nucleotides line up with TRBD1. The germline V gene has CDR1 SNHLY and CDR2 FYNNEI. The J segment lost 3 bases and the V segment lost 6 bases, leaving 8 bases of the junction unmatched. The CDR3 is 15 amino acids. CDR3: CASRDRTGYNQPQHF. CDR3 nucleotide sequence: TGTGCCAGCAGGGACAGGACAGGTTACAATCAGCCCCAGCATTTT.

The rearrangement links TRBV7-6 to TRBJ2-7, with D maybe TRBD1 (6 bases). This CDR3 is 14 amino acids long. Germline V gene lookup returns CDR1 SGHVS and CDR2 FNYEAQ. Deletions cut 5 bases from V and 2 bases from J, with 13 bases between. The CDR3 is CASSRGSGTYEQYF. The DNA for the CDR3 is TGTGCCAGCAGCAGGGGGTCGGGAACCTACGAGCAGTACTTC.

There are many counts of this clonotype. The chain is built from TRBV15 and TRBJ1-1; tentatively, D is TRBD1 (5 bases). The CDR3 length is 14 residues. Germline V gene sequence: CDR1 LNHNV, CDR2 YYDKDF (reference sequence). V dropped 1 base and J dropped 4 bases, with 10 bases sitting between them. The CDR3 here is CATSRASGITEAFF. The CDR3 DNA reads TGTGCCACCAGCAGAGCCTCAGGGATCACTGAAGCTTTCTTT.

This chain uses TRBV20-1 with TRBJ1-2; the D gene is possibly TRBD1 (5 bases). Germline V gene data show CDR1 as DFQATT and CDR2 as SNEGSKA (reference sequence). This CDR3 region has 11 residues. The V end lost 5 bases, the J end lost 3 bases, and 7 bases lay between the germline ends. The CDR3 protein is CSAGGDYGYTF. CDR3 nucleotides: TGCAGTGCTGGGGGGGACTATGGCTACACCTTC.

The sample holds one count of this clonotype. The chain is built from TRBV14 and TRBJ2-2; 8 positions match TRBD2. This CDR3 is built from 16 residues. V shed 1 base, J shed 5 bases, and the junction held 6 bases outside the gene matches. From germline, CDR1 is SGHDN and CDR2 FVKESK. In DNA, the CDR3 is TGTGCCAGCAGCCAAGGGGTAGCGGGACAAACCGGGGAGCTGTTTTTT. Translating it yields CASSQGVAGQTGELFF.

The V gene is TRBV7-9, the J gene TRBJ1-5; 10 bases match TRBD1. This CDR3 has 15 residues. Germline CDR1 and CDR2: SEHNR and FQNEAQ (reference sequence). The V gene end was trimmed by 5 bases and the J gene end by 7 bases; junction bases not matched to a gene: 8. CDR3 DNA: TGTGCCAGCAGCACCAACGGACAGGGGGGGCAGCCCCAGCATTTT. This translates into CASSTNGQGGQPQHF.

Ten or more counts support this clonotype. This rearrangement joins TRBV6-4 to TRBJ2-2; no clear D gene. Between the trimmed V and J ends, which lost 2 bases and 1 base, there was a span of 2 bases. This CDR3 contains 13 residues. The germline CDR1 and CDR2 sequences are MRHNA and SNTAGT. CDR3 sequence reads: CASSDGNTGELFF. CDR3 nucleotides: TGTGCCAGCAGTGACGGGAACACCGGGGAGCTGTTTTTT.

Many counts were recorded for this clonotype. The gene calls are TRBV7-9 and TRBJ2-2; no firm D call. Per germline, CDR1 SEHNR and CDR2 FQNEAQ (reference sequence). This CDR3 is built from 13 residues. The V end lost 1 base, the J end lost 5 bases, and 5 bases lay between the germline ends. In DNA form, the CDR3 reads TGTGCCAGCAGCTTAGATGGGACCGGGGAGCTGTTTTTT. Its translation is CASSLDGTGELFF.

The gene calls are TRBV6-5 and TRBJ1-1; D is ambiguous. The CDR3 has 12 residues. Trimming left V 5 bases short and J 5 bases short, with 9 bases between. The germline V gene encodes CDR1 MNHEY and CDR2 SVGAGI. The CDR3 region is CASSPSVTEAFF. Written as DNA, the CDR3 is TGTGCCAGCAGTCCGTCAGTTACTGAAGCTTTCTTT.